One sample yielded the 4 T cell receptor beta chains listed below, sequenced in a study of Graves' ophthalmopathy and Graves' hyperthyroidism. Transcripts of RNA were the source for amplifying TCR beta CDR3 regions. A first-round RT-PCR used HTBI primers, followed by a second-round multiplex PCR. One entry per CDR3 protein, called by TCRdb with MiXCR from the multiplex PCR reads. Here the sample spans under 350,000 distinct CDR3 sequences, 17% being singletons. The sequencing sample was made of peripheral blood. Receptor source: an adult man with Graves' ophthalmopathy.

The V gene is TRBV7-9, the J gene TRBJ1-2; D uncertain. CDR1 and CDR2 from the germline V gene are SEHNR and FQNEAQ (reference sequence). V lost 9 bases to trimming and J lost 3 bases, with 17 bases between them. The CDR3 loop spans 14 amino acids. CDR3 nucleotide sequence: TGTGCCAGTACCCTCAAGGCGCGGGACTATGGCTACACCTTC. Residues: CASTLKARDYGYTF.

This clonotype has a count of ten or more. CDR3 sequence: CSAGTGRLNEQFF. The CDR3 DNA follows: TGCAGCGCCGGGACAGGAAGACTCAATGAGCAGTTCTTC. V and J are TRBV29-1 and TRBJ2-1; 8 nucleotides align to TRBD1. J gave up 6 bases and V 7 bases, and 8 bases lay outside the gene matches. The V gene's germline CDR1 is SQVTM and CDR2 ANQGSEA. This CDR3 has 13 amino acids.

Ten or more counts support this clonotype. The chain employs TRBV20-1 and TRBJ2-7; 9 bases map to TRBD1. The germline V gene encodes CDR1 DFQATT and CDR2 SNEGSKA (reference sequence). The CDR3 consists of 13 residues. After removal of 5 bases from V and 2 bases from J, the junction contained 4 bases not matched to a gene. The CDR3 is CSAQTGGAYEQYF. The DNA for the CDR3 is TGCAGTGCTCAGACAGGGGGAGCCTACGAGCAGTACTTC.

As to this clonotype: A junction end diverges from the germline sequence, so it may reflect a read error. This rearrangement joins TRBV7-2 to TRBJ1-1, with 10 bases aligning to TRBD1. The CDR3 sequence is 14 residues long. CDR1 is SGHTA and CDR2 is FQGNSA in the germline V gene. The CDR3 protein is CASSLISTGGIAYF. The CDR3 DNA is TGTGCCAGCAGCTTAATATCGACAGGGGGCATAGCTTACTTT.